This TCR beta chain was observed in a study of blood T cell repertoires in COVID-19. Background on the study: Both acute and convalescent COVID-19 samples were obtained from the United States, Italy and Spain. PBMCs, B-cell-depleted T cells, or T cells were the source of the cDNA or gDNA that made up the material.

The Seattle patients, enrolled during active infection, were followed longitudinally. Per the germline V gene, CDR1 is SQVTM and CDR2 is ANQGSEA. Losses at the gene ends were 1 base for V and 1 base for J; bases not matched to a gene: 2. CDR3 length: 15 amino acids. As processed by the authors: It was from reference gene primer amplification that nucleated cell counts were estimated. Here immunoSEQ multiplex PCR was the method, and the copy in TCRdb shows in-frame clones only, minus some. The V and J calls and clone size come from that table; D and trimming were worked out from the DNA. Of 150,000 to 180,000 clones detected, roughly 83% appear once; the ten largest clones hold about 12%. This clone was counted only a few times.

The chain joins TRBV29-1 to TRBJ1-1, with 11 positions matching TRBD1. Input material: peripheral blood. The sequence came from an older woman with COVID-19, enrolled during active disease. The CDR3 DNA reads TGCAGCGTTGAAGGGACAGGGGGCGCGAACACTGAAGCTTTCTTT. Its protein is CSVEGTGGANTEAFF.